This TCR beta chain was documented in a study of CD8 T cells in Susac syndrome (dated by TCRdb to the late 2010s). For context, the study as a whole: Whether CD8+ T cell activation and differentiation in Susac syndrome was antigen driven was tested using repertoire sequencing.

Paper-wide results and their limitations: The number of individuals in the TCR sequencing and HLA analysis was recognized as being relatively small.

About this clonotype: Its antigen remains unidentified. Base qualities are not recorded, but no much larger clone differs from it by a single base.

Looking up the germline V gene yields CDR1 SQVTM and CDR2 ANQGSEA. The junction shows trimming of 4 bases on V and 4 bases on J, plus 11 bases between the germline ends. CDR3 length: 13 amino acids, cysteine to phenylalanine. Of all the DNA, just the CDR3 is kept, 39 bases in frame from base 1. High-throughput TCR beta sequencing profiled peripheral blood CD8+ and CD4+ T cells from healthy donors, Susac syndrome patients and multiple sclerosis patients. Treatment-naive patients with stable or active relapsing-remitting disease fulfilling revised McDonald criteria were used as multiple sclerosis controls. Bulk CD8+ and CD4+ T cells were purified by magnetic negative isolation, whereas CD8+ TEMRA cells were enriched by FACS. Blood was drawn into EDTA tubes, processed within 24 hours, and PBMCs were isolated by density gradient centrifugation. PBMCs destined for TCR sequencing were cryopreserved in liquid nitrogen and later thawed in a 37 °C water bath. Purity of sorted or isolated CD4+, CD8+ and CD8+ TEMRA cells was at least 90%.

RNA was extracted with the RNeasy kit and about 0.5 to 1 ug was reverse transcribed using random hexamers. The immunoSEQ multiplex PCR assay, covering 54 Vbeta and 13 Jbeta segments, was used to amplify TCR beta CDR3 regions. PCR amplification bias was corrected by using a synthetic template baseline for primer optimization and computational correction. From the authors' description of their analysis: Reads were annotated to V, D and J genes according to IMGT and were analyzed with immunoSEQ Analyzer, with only productive sequences retained. Clonality was calculated as one minus the Shannon entropy normalized by log2 of the number of productive unique sequences. For each patient and control, public and private clones were evaluated within the 100 most prevalent clones. A clone was defined as Susac-specific if it was absent from the healthy and MS cohorts, from some 980 published viral clones and from other ImmuneACCESS disease sequences. TCRdb reprocessing: public reads trimmed at Q25 with fastp, clones called with MiXCR, in-frame beta chains kept. Merged by CDR3 protein, the rows form single entries marked with the most common genes and DNA. These V and J calls derive from TCRdb rather than the authors' analysis. The sample has about 200,000 distinct CDR3 sequences on record, approximately 95% of them singletons. Approximately 0.08% of the sample lies in the top ten.

This receptor was obtained from a human donor with multiple sclerosis. Sequencing was carried out using CD4+ T cells from PBMCs. The chain uses TRBV29-1 and TRBJ2-1; a weak D assignment points to TRBD2 (6 bases agree). The base sequence is TGCAGCGTTGTGGGGGGATCTTACAATGAGCAGTTCTTC. This translates into CSVVGGSYNEQFF.